The entry below gives a single TCR beta chain sequence along with its context. The data are from a study of blood T cell repertoires in COVID-19. In the study overall: Sample material is recorded as cDNA or gDNA derived from T cells, B-cell-depleted T cells, or PBMCs.

In the original processing: Amplified reference gene primers provided the basis for estimating nucleated cell counts. Generated by immunoSEQ multiplex PCR, the TCRdb table keeps only in-frame clones and is missing some. The V and J calls and clone size come from that table; D and trimming were worked out from the DNA. The sample has fewer than 450,000 clones, about 90% seen once. The CDR3 loop spans 15 amino acids. The trim removed 1 base at V and 5 bases at J, leaving 4 bases unmatched. CDR1 is LGHNT, CDR2 FRNRAP, per germline. Participant ages covered roughly 18 to 89 years across around 25 US areas. Cohort 3 recovered donors had two negative PCRs, clearance, or symptom resolution.

The clonotype originates from a young man who had recovered from COVID-19. The sample taken for sequencing was PBMCs or T cells enriched from blood (not recorded which). This chain uses TRBV12-5 with TRBJ2-1; TRBD2 agrees at 8 bases. The CDR3 DNA reads TGTGCTAGTGGTTTGGGACTAGCGCCAAACAATGAGCAGTTCTTC. It is translated as CASGLGLAPNNEQFF.